Listed below are T cell receptor beta chains from one sample, sequenced in a study of T-cell reconstitution after alpha-beta-depleted transplantation in children. One entry per CDR3 protein results from TCRdb running MiXCR on the PCR reads. Among hundreds of thousands of distinct CDR3 sequences, around 12% were seen once, and the ten largest hold 0.79%. The material was PBMCs, obtained before TCRalphabeta/CD19-depleted stem cell transplant. These receptors were taken from a girl aged 2-10 years with congenital amegakaryocytic thrombocytopenia, due to receive a stem cell transplant. CDR3s include the opening cysteine and the closing phenylalanine or tryptophan. A D gene is named only where the DNA matches it firmly. Not all rows give a size; the values are once, few, many and, for expanded clones, a class.

many,TRBJ2-1,-,TRBV5-1,CASSLEVNEQFF,TGCGCCAGCAGCTTGGAGGTGAATGAGCAGTTCTTC
many,TRBJ2-3,TRBD1,TRBV20-1,CSAMGQSTDTQYF,TGCAGTGCTATGGGACAGAGCACAGATACGCAGTATTTT
-,TRBJ2-1,-,TRBV18,CASSPVPGLTEQFF,TGTGCCAGCTCACCGGTCCCGGGACTCACAGAGCAGTTCTTC
-,TRBJ2-2,TRBD2,TRBV7-6,CASSLPTSGATGELFF,TGTGCCAGCAGCCTCCCGACTAGCGGAGCAACCGGGGAGCTGTTTTTT
many,TRBJ2-2,-,TRBV5-1,CASGMIIGGNTGELFF,TGCGCCAGCGGCATGATTATAGGTGGGAACACCGGGGAGCTGTTTTTT
-,TRBJ2-5,-,TRBV30,CALRAQETQYF,TGTGCCTTGAGAGCCCAAGAGACCCAGTACTTC
-,TRBJ2-2,-,TRBV2,CASRFRTGTGELFF,TGTGCCAGCAGGTTTCGCACAGGGACCGGGGAGCTGTTTTTT
many,TRBJ2-7,-,TRBV5-1,CASSHPVGGGSYEQYF,TGCGCCAGCAGCCACCCCGTTGGTGGGGGAAGCTACGAGCAGTACTTC
many,TRBJ2-5,-,TRBV19,CASSRDLAQETQYF,TGTGCCAGTAGTAGGGACTTGGCGCAAGAGACCCAGTACTTC
-,TRBJ2-3,TRBD2,TRBV7-9,CASSSGLEGSTDTQYF,TGTGCCAGCAGCTCTGGACTAGAAGGGAGCACAGATACGCAGTATTTT
-,TRBJ1-1,-,TRBV5-1,CASSLLLGADTEAFF,TGCGCCAGCAGCTTGCTTTTAGGGGCAGACACTGAAGCTTTCTTT
-,TRBJ2-2,-,TRBV5-5,CASSLFGTNTGELFF,TGTGCCAGCAGCTTGTTCGGCACAAACACCGGGGAGCTGTTTTTT
-,TRBJ1-1,TRBD1,TRBV11-1,CASSLVVMTPQGADTEAFF,TGTGCCAGCAGCTTAGTGGTCATGACACCACAGGGGGCTGACACTGAAGCTTTCTTT
-,TRBJ1-2,-,TRBV6-1,CASSEGGGGNRAYGYTF,TGTGCCAGCAGTGAAGGCGGGGGGGGAAACCGAGCCTATGGCTACACCTTC
few,TRBJ2-1,TRBD1,TRBV5-1,CASSLHRDRGTDEQFF,TGCGCCAGCAGCTTGCACCGGGACAGGGGTACCGATGAGCAGTTCTTC
many,TRBJ2-6,-,TRBV9,CASSVDIISGANVLTF,TGTGCCAGCAGCGTAGATATCATCTCTGGGGCCAACGTCCTGACTTTC
-,TRBJ2-2,TRBD2,TRBV13,CASSLGPGGPGTGELFF,TGTGCCAGCAGCTTGGGACCGGGAGGGCCGGGCACCGGGGAGCTGTTTTTT
few,TRBJ2-6,-,TRBV12-3/TRBV12-4,CASRDSSSGANVLTF,TGTGCCAGCAGGGACAGTTCCTCTGGGGCCAACGTCCTGACTTTC
many,TRBJ2-1,TRBD2,TRBV20-1,CSASSGRAEDEQFF,TGCAGTGCTAGCAGCGGGAGGGCCGAAGATGAGCAGTTCTTC
many,TRBJ2-3,-,TRBV28,CASSRIISTDTQYF,TGTGCCAGCAGCCGGATCATCTCGACAGATACGCAGTATTTT
many,TRBJ1-1,TRBD1,TRBV5-1,CASSAGTGTGWTEAFF,TGCGCCAGCAGCGCAGGGACAGGGACTGGGTGGACTGAAGCTTTCTTT
many,TRBJ2-3,-,TRBV20-1,CSALSVEGTDTQYF,TGCAGTGCTCTGTCGGTGGAGGGCACAGATACGCAGTATTTT
many,TRBJ2-7,TRBD2,TRBV20-1,CSARSSGRTEQYF,TGCAGTGCTAGGTCTAGCGGGAGGACGGAGCAGTACTTC
-,TRBJ2-5,-,TRBV3-1,CASSQGFSGQETQYF,TGTGCCAGCAGCCAAGGTTTCAGCGGACAAGAGACCCAGTACTTC
many,TRBJ1-1,-,TRBV20-1,CSASVRGMNTEAFF,TGCAGTGCTAGTGTGCGGGGGATGAACACTGAAGCTTTCTTT
-,TRBJ2-5,-,TRBV29-1,CSVGASNIQTQYF,TGCAGCGTTGGTGCTTCCAACATACAGACCCAGTACTTC